This T cell receptor beta chain emerged from a study of T-cell memory formation after mild COVID-19. Concerning this clonotype itself: Its antigen remains unknown.

Broader study findings: Clones that got smaller from day 15 to 85 had even CD4/CD8, while clones growing later tipped toward CD4+. For contracting clones, CD4+ ones sat mainly in CM and EM, CD8+ in EMRA.

TCRdb independently ran MiXCR on the 5' RACE reads; one entry per CDR3 protein. The sample lists about 350,000 distinct CDR3 sequences, roughly 13% occurring once. The CDR3 has 15 amino acids. V was pared by 0 bases and J by 4 bases, with 12 bases between. CDR1 and CDR2 (germline): SEHNR, FQNEAQ (reference sequence). This sequence was found in a man aged 18-30 years who had mild COVID-19 (a few samples of this study predate the infection). Cell type and time point are not known. The source material was PBMCs or a T cell subset sorted from them (not recorded which). The chain is built from TRBV7-9 and TRBJ1-1; perhaps TRBD1 as D (6 bases). The chain's CDR3 is CASSLALGRGTEAFF. The CDR3 coding sequence is TGTGCCAGCAGCTTAGCGCTGGGCAGGGGCACTGAAGCTTTCTTT.